Sequencing of this TCR beta chain was carried out in a study of Ad26.COV2.S vaccination and SARS-CoV-2 variants. Sequencing used immunoSEQ multiplex PCR; TCRdb keeps in-frame clones, though not all of them. This sample carries 450,000 to 550,000 clones, nearly 90% of them seen once, and the ten largest clones take under 2%. Germline assignment: CDR1 KGHSH and CDR2 LQKENI. The V end was cut by 5 bases, the J end by 8 bases, with 15 bases between. The CDR3 covers 13 residues. The treatment was: about 20 received Ad26.COV2.S at low or high dose, single or two shots; roughly 5 received placebo; per-sample allocation not given. Sample collection was performed on day 63 after the first vaccine or placebo injection. Within Boston, the person who donated was an adult of 18-55 years. The vaccine antigen was prefusion-stabilized Wuhan SARS-CoV-2 spike. For this clone: Antigen unknown.

Whole-study findings and limits: Substantial breadth in spike-specific CD8+ and CD4+ T cell responses was reportedly seen after vaccination. Similar non-spike TCR breadth was observed in recipients of vaccine and of placebo.

The sample here was peripheral blood, taken in a trial of Ad26.COV2.S vaccine versus placebo. The J gene is TRBJ1-1, the V gene TRBV18; D is undetermined. The receptor's source is a person aged 18-60 years who received the Ad26.COV2.S COVID-19 vaccine or a placebo. CDR3 coding DNA: TGTGCCAGCTCATCGCAGGAGACGCTAGAAGCTTTCTTT. Its translation is CASSSQETLEAFF. Full variable domain (rest looked up from reference TRBV18 and TRBJ1-1): NAGVMQNPRHLVRRRGQEARLRCSPMKGHSHVYWYRQLPEEGLKFMVYLQKENIIDESGMPKERFSAEFPKEGPSILRIQQVVRGDSAAYFCASSSQETLEAFFGQGTRLTVV.